The entry below gives a single T cell receptor (beta chain) sequence along with its context. The antigen remains unidentified. This may be a read error: a much more frequent sequence differs by one nucleotide. This sample stems from a study of shared clonotypes between healthy human individuals. As for the study in general: CD8 memory received one plate per donor, CD8 naive two, CD4 memory three and CD4 naive three.

General observations from the study: A handful of donors showed sharing of about 4.6% of naive CD4 clonotypes.

The study enrolled healthy HIV-negative adults without recent acute infections or vaccinations as donors. The V segment lost 0 bases and the J segment 4 bases; nucleotides outside the gene matches: 11. This CDR3 is 16 amino acids long. Germline V lookup: CDR1 GTSNPN, CDR2 SVGIG (reference sequence). Sequencing used immunoSEQ multiplex PCR; TCRdb keeps in-frame clones, though not all of them. The data show over 850,000 clones, 75% to 85% seen once. The TCR comes from a man between 18 and 35 years old in good health. Some clones in this sample may be carry-over from other donors' samples. The sample consisted of memory CD4+ T cells from PBMCs. As to subset: CD45RA-negative fraction. This sequence joins TRBV30 and TRBJ1-2, with 7 bases that match TRBD1. The CDR3 is CAWSVNPQGTRYGYTF. The CDR3 bases are TGTGCCTGGAGTGTCAACCCACAGGGGACTCGCTATGGCTACACCTTC.